This entry lists 28 T cell receptor beta chains sequenced from one sample in a study of T-cell reconstitution after alpha-beta-depleted transplantation in children. Unique molecular identifiers were incorporated during preparation of the TCRbeta library. Using its own MiXCR run on the PCR reads, TCRdb lists one record per CDR3 protein. This table has 800,000 to 1,000,000 distinct CDR3 sequences, about 30% appearing once. The source was PBMCs, mostly from graft donor cells, collected 360 days after TCRalphabeta/CD19-depleted stem cell transplant. Receptors were obtained from a boy less than two years old who had a stem cell transplant for SCID, so the T cells may come from the graft donor.

J is TRBJ2-1 and V is TRBV7-7; 7 bases match TRBD1. The germline V gene has CDR1 SSHAT and CDR2 FNYEAQ (reference sequence). V gave up 1 base and J gave up 3 bases; unmatched junction bases: 3. This CDR3 contains 15 residues. The CDR3, as DNA: TGTGCCAGCAGCTTAGACAGGGGCAACTACAATGAGCAGTTCTTC. Encoded protein: CASSLDRGNYNEQFF.

This clonotype was detected many times. This chain uses TRBV18 with TRBJ2-5, with no clear D. Trimming cost V 8 bases and J 5 bases, with 9 bases left between them. The CDR3 is made up of 11 amino acids. Germline CDR1 reads KGHSH; CDR2 reads LQKENI. CDR3 loop: CASSPRETQYF. DNA of the CDR3: TGTGCCAGCAGCCCCCGGGAGACCCAGTACTTC.

This clonotype occurred a few times. The J gene is TRBJ2-5, the V gene TRBV29-1; D tentatively reads TRBD1 or TRBD2 (5 bases each). Germline values: CDR1 SQVTM, CDR2 ANQGSEA. The V gene lost 6 bases and the J gene lost 0 bases, with 8 bases spanning the gap. The CDR3 is 12 residues long. The CDR3 protein is CSVSGHQETQYF. CDR3 nucleotide sequence: TGCAGCGTCTCGGGGCACCAAGAGACCCAGTACTTC. Full variable domain (missing parts from reference TRBV29-1 and TRBJ2-5): SAVISQKPSRDICQRGTSLTIQCQVDSQVTMMFWYRQQPGQSLTLIATANQGSEATYESGFVIDKFPISRPNLTFSTLTVSNMSPEDSSIYLCSVSGHQETQYFGPGTRLLVL.

This clonotype was detected ten times or more. V usage is TRBV6-1 and J usage is TRBJ1-1; D unclear. Per germline, CDR1 MNHNS and CDR2 SASEGT. The CDR3 has 14 residues. V lost 4 bases to trimming and J lost 2 bases, with 11 bases between them. CDR3 nucleotides: TGTGCCAGCAGTGTTGGAAACCCCAACACTGAAGCTTTCTTT. Its protein product is CASSVGNPNTEAFF.

This clonotype has a handful of counts. This rearrangement joins TRBV13 to TRBJ2-3; D remains unclear. There are 16 residues in the CDR3. With 5 bases removed from V and 1 base from J, the gap between germline ends came to 16 bases. CDR1 is PRHDT, CDR2 FYEKMQ, per germline (reference sequence). The CDR3 loop reads CASSPPPYTRTDTQYF. In nucleotides, the CDR3 is TGTGCCAGCAGCCCACCCCCTTATACGCGCACAGATACGCAGTATTTT.

The table lists this clonotype with a few counts. The chain couples TRBV5-1 to TRBJ2-1, with D maybe TRBD2 (7 bases). The CDR3 totals 14 residues. CDR1 and CDR2 (germline): SGHRS, YFSETQ. Trimming removed 9 bases from V and 7 bases from J, with 20 bases in between. Here the CDR3 DNA reads TGCGCCACCTCAAAAGGGGGGGGCGGGAATGAGCAGTTCTTC. Amino acids: CATSKGGGGNEQFF.

This clonotype occurred a few times. V and J are TRBV10-3 and TRBJ2-3, with D hard to call. The CDR3 consists of 12 residues. The V and J ends lost 0 bases and 4 bases respectively, with 2 bases between them. From germline, CDR1 is ENHRY and CDR2 SYGVKD. This CDR3 reads CAISESSDTQYF. The CDR3 nucleotides are TGTGCCATCAGTGAGTCGTCAGATACGCAGTATTTT.

This clonotype was seen only a few times. J is TRBJ2-1 and V is TRBV12-3 or TRBV12-4; 12 bases map to TRBD2. The J segment lost 7 bases and the V segment lost 1 base, leaving 2 bases of the junction unmatched. The CDR3 covers 15 residues. This chain's CDR3 is CASSLETSGGNEQFF. CDR3 coding DNA: TGTGCCAGCAGTTTAGAGACTAGCGGGGGTAATGAGCAGTTCTTC.

J is TRBJ2-5 and V is TRBV5-1; D ambiguous. V was cut by 4 bases and J by 5 bases, with 12 bases left in between. This CDR3 spans 13 amino acids. Germline CDR1 is SGHRS and CDR2 is YFSETQ. The CDR3 DNA reads as TGCGCCAGCAGCACGGGCCTTTGGGAGACCCAGTACTTC. Encoded protein: CASSTGLWETQYF. The complete variable domain, with remaining parts taken from reference TRBV5-1 and TRBJ2-5, reads KAGVTQTPRYLIKTRGQQVTLSCSPISGHRSVSWYQQTPGQGLQFLFEYFSETQRNKGNFPGRFSGRQFSNSRSEMNVSTLELGDSALYLCASSTGLWETQYFGPGTRLLVL.

CDR3 in DNA: TGTGCCACCAGCAGAGATTTGGGACAGGCTGTGTACTTC. As protein: CATSRDLGQAVYF. The chain couples TRBV15 to TRBJ2-7; 8 bases are shared with TRBD1. V dropped 0 bases and J dropped 12; count of bases not matched to a gene: 7. Germline CDR1 is LNHNV and CDR2 is YYDKDF (reference sequence). The CDR3 contains 13 residues.

This clonotype has only a few counts. The chain has TRBV7-3 and TRBJ2-6, with 7 nucleotides matching TRBD1. The V gene end was trimmed by 5 bases and the J gene end by 0 bases; junction bases not matched to a gene: 16. The CDR3 consists of 20 residues. The germline V gene has CDR1 SGHTA and CDR2 FQGTGA. The CDR3 is CASSPRQGKYVDSGANVLTF. CDR3 nucleotide sequence: TGTGCCAGCAGCCCCCGACAGGGAAAATACGTCGACTCTGGGGCCAACGTCCTGACTTTC. The full variable domain, rest sourced from reference TRBV7-3 and TRBJ2-6, is GAGVSQTPSNKVTEKGKYVELRCDPISGHTALYWYRQSLGQGPEFLIYFQGTGAADDSGLPNDRFFAVRPEGSVSTLKIQRTERGDSAVYLCASSPRQGKYVDSGANVLTFGAGSRLTVL.

This chain uses TRBV12-3 or TRBV12-4 with TRBJ2-2; D might be TRBD2 (6 bases). The CDR3 loop spans 15 amino acids. V was shortened by 2 bases and J by 4 bases, with 11 bases between the two germline ends. The CDR3 bases are TGTGCCAGCAGTTTACTCCAGGGACTCACCGGGGAGCTGTTTTTT. Its translation is CASSLLQGLTGELFF.

J is TRBJ2-2 and V is TRBV9, with D unclear. Germline V lookup: CDR1 SGDLS, CDR2 YYNGEE. The CDR3 spans 13 residues. V lost 0 bases and J lost 4, with 4 bases in between. CDR3 loop: CASSVESTGELFF. CDR3 sequence (DNA): TGTGCCAGCAGCGTAGAGAGCACCGGGGAGCTGTTTTTT.

This clonotype was counted only a few times. The rearrangement links TRBV3-1 to TRBJ1-2; no firm D call. The CDR3 contains 16 residues. CDR1 LGHDT and CDR2 YNNKEL come from the germline V gene (reference sequence). V was clipped by 2 bases and J by 6 bases, with 19 bases between them. CDR3 protein: CASSQTRVLLRNGYTF. The CDR3 DNA follows: TGTGCCAGCAGCCAAACGAGGGTCTTACTTAGAAATGGCTACACCTTC.

The chain carries TRBV5-1 and TRBJ2-5; TRBD1 might be the D (7 bases). The CDR3 consists of 16 residues. V dropped 4 bases and J dropped 6 bases, with 22 bases sitting between them. Germline CDR1 SGHRS, CDR2 YFSETQ. The CDR3 is CASSTDAGGGGKTQYF. Written as DNA, the CDR3 is TGCGCCAGCAGCACGGATGCTGGAGGGGGCGGAAAGACCCAGTACTTC.

This clonotype was seen a single time. The rearrangement uses TRBV6-2 or TRBV6-3 and TRBJ2-5; 8 positions agree with TRBD2. Germline V gives CDR1 MNHEY, CDR2 SVGEGT. V trimming: 6 bases; J trimming: 5 bases; junction bases outside the gene matches: 8. This CDR3 is 14 amino acids long. The CDR3 bases are TGTGCCAGCAGACAACTAGCGGTCTTGGAGACCCAGTACTTC. This sequence encodes CASRQLAVLETQYF.

The CDR3 reads CASSQVEVVFF. DNA for the CDR3: TGTGCCAGCAGCCAAGTCGAGGTAGTGTTCTTC. The rearrangement joins TRBV3-1 to TRBJ2-1; D not resolved. In germline, CDR1 is LGHDT, CDR2 YNNKEL (reference sequence). CDR3 size: 11 residues. With 1 base removed from V and 15 bases from J, the gap between germline ends came to 10 bases.

The sample holds many counts of this clonotype. The chain is built from TRBV4-1 and TRBJ2-7; 7 bases are shared with TRBD1. The germline V gene encodes CDR1 MGHRA and CDR2 YSYEKL. The V and J ends lost 4 bases and 4 bases, in that order; junction bases with no gene match: 13. This CDR3 spans 16 amino acids. CDR3 protein: CASSLSGQRPYYEQYF. CDR3 DNA sequence: TGCGCCAGCAGCCTCTCGGGACAGAGGCCTTATTACGAGCAGTACTTC.

J is TRBJ1-5 and V is TRBV3-1, with D perhaps TRBD1 (5 bases). The V end lost 3 bases, the J end lost 0 bases, and 21 bases lay between the germline ends. Germline V gene sequence: CDR1 LGHDT, CDR2 YNNKEL (reference sequence). This CDR3 contains 19 residues. The DNA of the CDR3 is TGTGCCAGCAGCCAGCCTTTGGGGCTGGGACCAAATAGCAATCAGCCCCAGCATTTT. Its protein is CASSQPLGLGPNSNQPQHF. The full variable domain, in which reference TRBV3-1 and TRBJ1-5 provide the parts outside the CDR3, is DTAVSQTPKYLVTQMGNDKSIKCEQNLGHDTMYWYKQDSKKFLKIMFSYNNKELIINETVPNRFSPKSPDKAHLNLHINSLELGDSAVYFCASSQPLGLGPNSNQPQHFGDGTRLSIL.

This clonotype was counted only a few times. The CDR3, as DNA: TGTGCCAGAGGGACAGGACCTTTTGAGCAGTACTTC. It codes for CARGTGPFEQYF. The chain uses TRBV2 and TRBJ2-7; 8 bases are shared with TRBD1. In germline, CDR1 is SNHLY, CDR2 FYNNEI. J gave up 7 bases and V 9 bases, and 8 bases lay outside the gene matches. The CDR3 runs to 12 residues. The full variable domain, completed using reference TRBV2 and TRBJ2-7, is EPEVTQTPSHQVTQMGQEVILRCVPISNHLYFYWYRQILGQKVEFLVSFYNNEISEKSEIFDDQFSVERPDGSNFTLKIRSTKLEDSAMYFCARGTGPFEQYFGPGTRLTVT.

The chain links TRBV29-1 to TRBJ2-5; D unresolved. Germline-derived CDR1 and CDR2 are SQVTM and ANQGSEA. This CDR3 contains 10 residues. Deletions cut 6 bases from V and 4 bases from J, with 6 bases between. Written as DNA, the CDR3 is TGCAGCGTCTCAGGAGAGACCCAGTACTTC. It translates to CSVSGETQYF.

The chain carries TRBV6-2 or TRBV6-3 and TRBJ1-2; D not certain. V dropped 2 bases and J dropped 4 bases, with 17 bases sitting between them. The CDR3 runs to 16 residues. Germline CDR1 reads MNHEY; CDR2 reads SVGEGT. CDR3 nucleotides: TGTGCCAGCAGTTACGCCCCTTCAACCGGGAGCTATGGCTACACCTTC. It is translated as CASSYAPSTGSYGYTF.

The V call is TRBV2, the J call TRBJ1-1; TRBD1 might be the D (6 bases). The germline V and J ends were trimmed by 0 bases and 6 bases, with 23 bases remaining between them. The CDR3 has 18 amino acids. From germline, CDR1 is SNHLY and CDR2 FYNNEI. The CDR3 bases are TGTGCCAGCAGTGAAGCAGGTCTTCCCCCTAGGGGGGGACCTGAAGCTTTCTTT. Its translation is CASSEAGLPPRGGPEAFF. The full variable domain, rest sourced from reference TRBV2 and TRBJ1-1, is EPEVTQTPSHQVTQMGQEVILRCVPISNHLYFYWYRQILGQKVEFLVSFYNNEISEKSEIFDDQFSVERPDGSNFTLKIRSTKLEDSAMYFCASSEAGLPPRGGPEAFFGQGTRLTVV.

The gene calls are TRBV12-3 or TRBV12-4 and TRBJ2-1, with 8 bases matching TRBD2. With V trimmed by 4 bases and J by 14 bases, 10 bases remained unmatched. The CDR3 is 13 residues long. Written as DNA, the CDR3 is TGTGCCAGCAGTTCCAGACCGGGACTAGAGAAGTTCTTC. As protein: CASSSRPGLEKFF.

The chain combines TRBV5-6 with TRBJ1-2; D not resolved. The CDR3 loop spans 13 amino acids. V was clipped by 0 bases and J by 8 bases, with 11 bases between them. Germline V lookup: CDR1 SGHDT, CDR2 YYEEEE. CDR3 sequence: CASSLDLSRGYTF. The CDR3 bases are TGTGCCAGCAGCTTGGACCTTTCGAGGGGCTACACCTTC.

V is TRBV5-6 and J is TRBJ2-6; D is uncertain. Germline values: CDR1 SGHDT, CDR2 YYEEEE. The CDR3 runs to 14 residues. The ends were cut back, 6 bases at V and 0 bases at J, with 7 bases in the middle. CDR3 DNA: TGTGCCAGCACCGAGGTCTCTGGGGCCAACGTCCTGACTTTC. Its translation: CASTEVSGANVLTF.

The rearrangement links TRBV4-1 to TRBJ2-1, with TRBD1 matching over 12 bases. This CDR3 spans 13 amino acids. J lost 6 bases, V lost 6 bases, and 0 bases had no gene match. The V gene's germline CDR1 is MGHRA and CDR2 YSYEKL. Here the CDR3 DNA reads TGCGCCAGCAGGGGACAGGGGGCCAATGAGCAGTTCTTC. Protein: CASRGQGANEQFF.

This chain uses TRBV9 with TRBJ2-3; 11 bases fit TRBD1. V lost 3 bases, J lost 2 bases, and 5 bases stayed unmatched. From germline, CDR1 is SGDLS and CDR2 YYNGEE. CDR3 size: 16 residues. The CDR3 reads CASSGGTGGITDTQYF. The CDR3 DNA reads TGTGCCAGCAGCGGAGGGACAGGGGGGATCACAGATACGCAGTATTTT.